Listed here are 18 T cell receptor beta chains from one sample, sequenced in a study of shared T cell receptors in the human thymus. Here immunoSEQ multiplex PCR was the method, and the copy in TCRdb shows in-frame clones only, minus some. The sample holds more than 550,000 clones, approximately 83% seen once. The same specimen was also included in a second study, on human thymus T cells.

The sequencing input was thymocytes. The receptors derive from a girl under two years old with a congenital heart defect.

The chain is built from TRBV7-2 and TRBJ2-7; D perhaps matches TRBD1 (8 bases). Germline CDR1 and CDR2: SGHTA and FQGNSA. The CDR3 contains 16 residues. Trimming pared 5 bases from V and 4 bases from J, leaving 21 bases between. Here the CDR3 reads CASSHPGGREGYEQYF. The CDR3 region has the DNA TGTGCCAGCAGCCACCCAGGGGGCAGGGAGGGATACGAGCAGTACTTC.

The J gene is TRBJ2-1, the V gene TRBV4-1; D is ambiguous. Germline CDR1 reads MGHRA; CDR2 reads YSYEKL. Deletions cut 5 bases from V and 2 bases from J, with 25 bases between. The length of the CDR3 is 19 residues. CDR3 sequence (DNA): TGCGCCAGCAGCTACCCGTTTCTTCGCGCCAGCGCGCCCTACAATGAGCAGTTCTTC. It encodes CASSYPFLRASAPYNEQFF.

This chain connects TRBV27 to TRBJ2-3; D is uncertain. Between the trimmed V and J ends, which lost 7 bases and 1 base, there was a span of 15 bases. The length of the CDR3 is 15 residues. Germline V CDR1 and CDR2: MNHEY, SMNVEV (reference sequence). CDR3 loop: CASNPWRNCTDTQYF. The CDR3 DNA follows: TGTGCCAGCAACCCCTGGCGGAACTGCACAGATACGCAGTATTTT.

This clone has just a few counts. The genes are TRBV5-6 and TRBJ1-2; 7 bases agree with TRBD1. The J segment lost 8 bases and the V segment lost 0 bases, leaving 19 bases of the junction unmatched. The CDR3 has 18 residues. From germline, CDR1 is SGHDT and CDR2 YYEEEE. The CDR3 DNA is TGTGCCAGCAGCTTGGACCGGGACAGACCCTCCCAGCTATTCGGCTACACCTTC. This encodes CASSLDRDRPSQLFGYTF. The full variable domain, completed using reference TRBV5-6 and TRBJ1-2, is DAGVTQSPTHLIKTRGQQVTLRCSPKSGHDTVSWYQQALGQGPQFIFQYYEEEERQRGNFPDRFSGHQFPNYSSELNVNALLLGDSALYLCASSLDRDRPSQLFGYTFGSGTRLTVV.

V and J are TRBV27 and TRBJ1-2; 9 nucleotides match TRBD1. Germline CDR1 MNHEY, CDR2 SMNVEV (reference sequence). Trimming cost V 6 bases and J 8 bases; bases outside gene matches: 7. The CDR3 length is 13 residues. CDR3 in amino acids: CASRKQGAGGYTF. The CDR3 nucleotides are TGTGCCAGCAGAAAACAGGGGGCAGGAGGCTACACCTTC.

The V and J genes are TRBV7-9 and TRBJ1-2; TRBD1 aligns across 9 bases. Per germline, CDR1 SEHNR and CDR2 FQNEAQ (reference sequence). V was clipped by 1 base and J by 4 bases; unmatched bases: 4. The CDR3 loop spans 15 amino acids. The CDR3 region is CASSLDRGQFYGYTF. The CDR3 bases are TGTGCCAGCAGCTTAGACAGGGGGCAGTTCTATGGCTACACCTTC.

The chain is built from TRBV7-2 and TRBJ2-5; a possible D gene is TRBD1 (6 bases). Germline V gene sequence: CDR1 SGHTA, CDR2 FQGNSA. V was pared by 1 base and J by 5 bases, with 17 bases between. CDR3 length: 16 amino acids. The CDR3 spells CASSLVGEPRGETQYF. The DNA of the CDR3 is TGTGCCAGCAGCTTAGTAGGGGAGCCTAGGGGGGAGACCCAGTACTTC.

This chain joins TRBV6-5 and TRBJ2-1; D possibly corresponds to TRBD2 (6 bases). Germline loops: CDR1 MNHEY, CDR2 SVGAGI. This CDR3 comprises 15 residues. V was pared by 2 bases and J by 7 bases, with 15 bases between. CDR3: CASSYRRVGGNEQFF. DNA of the CDR3: TGTGCCAGCAGTTACCGCCGGGTTGGAGGGAATGAGCAGTTCTTC.

The J gene is TRBJ2-5, the V gene TRBV25-1; the D is unclear. Germline V CDR1 and CDR2: MGHDK, SYGVNS. The CDR3 sequence is 11 residues long. Trimming took 3 bases from V and 5 from J, leaving 4 bases between them. The CDR3 nucleotides are TGTGCCAGCAGTGAGGAGGAGACCCAGTACTTC. This translates into CASSEEETQYF.

Comments on this clone: One end of the junction is discordant with germline, which a read error may explain. The sample contains more than one DNA sequence encoding this CDR3. This chain links TRBV6-1 with TRBJ1-6; 7 nucleotides agree with TRBD1. The germline V gene encodes CDR1 MNHNS and CDR2 SASEGT. The length of the CDR3 is 14 residues. DNA of the CDR3: TGTGCCAGCAGCCGGGGACAGTATAATTCCCCCCTCCACTTT. Protein product: CASSRGQYNSPLHF.

The chain combines TRBV6-1 with TRBJ2-2, with unresolved D. The CDR3 spans 15 residues. Germline V lookup: CDR1 MNHNS, CDR2 SASEGT. Between the trimmed V and J ends, which lost 7 bases and 1 base, there was a span of 13 bases. The CDR3 sequence: CASTSWLLNTGELFF. In DNA form, the CDR3 reads TGTGCCAGCACTTCCTGGCTCCTGAACACCGGGGAGCTGTTTTTT.

The chain links TRBV18 to TRBJ1-2; a weak D match, TRBD1 (5 bases). This CDR3 comprises 13 residues. The germline CDR1 and CDR2 sequences are KGHSH and LQKENI. CDR3 sequence: CAAQGGFLYGYTF. CDR3 bases: TGTGCGGCCCAGGGAGGATTCTTATATGGCTACACCTTC.

The chain combines TRBV4-3 with TRBJ2-3, with D perhaps matching TRBD1 (6 bases). The V and J ends lost 3 bases and 6 bases respectively, with 19 bases between them. Germline V gene data show CDR1 as LGHNA and CDR2 as YSLEER. The CDR3 is 16 residues long. The CDR3 DNA reads as TGCGCCAGCAGCCATGCCAACCCACACAGGGAGGATACGCAGTATTTT. As protein: CASSHANPHREDTQYF.

This clone was counted only a few times. V gene TRBV10-3 combines with J gene TRBJ2-5, with D possibly being TRBD1 (6 bases). Between the trimmed V and J ends, which lost 4 bases and 4 bases, there was a span of 16 bases. The CDR3 runs 15 residues. Germline CDR1 is ENHRY and CDR2 is SYGVKD. The chain's CDR3 is CAISAGDKARETQYF. CDR3 DNA sequence: TGTGCCATCAGTGCTGGGGACAAGGCGCGAGAGACCCAGTACTTC.

The chain employs TRBV30 and TRBJ1-2; D remains ambiguous. The V end was cut by 3 bases, the J end by 5 bases, with 19 bases between. From germline, CDR1 is GTSNPN and CDR2 SVGIG (reference sequence). The CDR3 length is 15 residues. This chain's CDR3 is CAWRWEGNTAYGYTF. CDR3 nucleotide sequence: TGTGCCTGGAGATGGGAGGGTAATACAGCTTATGGCTACACCTTC.

The rearrangement joins TRBV4-3 to TRBJ2-2; perhaps TRBD1 as D (5 bases). This CDR3 has 15 residues. Germline V gives CDR1 LGHNA, CDR2 YSLEER. The V and J ends lost 2 bases and 0 bases respectively, with 7 bases between them. CDR3 in amino acids: CASSQLGANTGELFF. CDR3 sequence (DNA): TGCGCCAGCAGCCAATTAGGGGCGAACACCGGGGAGCTGTTTTTT.

The chain joins TRBV13 to TRBJ1-1, with D possibly matching TRBD1 (6 bases). V was shortened by 2 bases and J by 0 bases, with 16 bases between the two germline ends. The CDR3 loop spans 17 amino acids. Germline V gene data show CDR1 as PRHDT and CDR2 as FYEKMQ (reference sequence). CDR3 in amino acids: CASSLWAGAGVNTEAFF. The CDR3 DNA is TGTGCCAGCAGCTTATGGGCAGGGGCCGGGGTGAACACTGAAGCTTTCTTT.

V gene TRBV6-6 combines with J gene TRBJ2-7, with 10 bases aligning to TRBD1. V lost 7 bases, J lost 4 bases, and 4 bases stayed unmatched. The CDR3 sequence is 13 residues long. CDR1 is MNHNY and CDR2 is SVGAGI in the germline V gene (reference sequence). CDR3 DNA: TGTGCCAGCACGCCGGGACAGGGGTACGAGCAGTACTTC. It specifies CASTPGQGYEQYF.